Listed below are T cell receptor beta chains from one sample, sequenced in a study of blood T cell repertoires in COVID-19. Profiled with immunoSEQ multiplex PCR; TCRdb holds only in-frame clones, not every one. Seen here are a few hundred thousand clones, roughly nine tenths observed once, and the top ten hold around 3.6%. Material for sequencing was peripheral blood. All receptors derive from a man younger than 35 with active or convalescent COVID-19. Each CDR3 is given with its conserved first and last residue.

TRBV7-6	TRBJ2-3	CASNPTGASTDTQYF
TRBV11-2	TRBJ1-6	CASRQDQGAYAPLHF
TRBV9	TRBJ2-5	CASSVESAGDETQYF
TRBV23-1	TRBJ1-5	CASSQGSNQPQHF
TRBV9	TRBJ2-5	CASSVGPIGETQYF
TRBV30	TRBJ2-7	CAWSRRDGQYF
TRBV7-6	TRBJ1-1	CASSLASHRRVVNTEAFF
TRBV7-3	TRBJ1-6	CASSPGTDNSPLHF
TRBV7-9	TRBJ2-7	CASSRKGDSSYEQYF
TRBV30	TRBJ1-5	CAWSLSELSQPQHF
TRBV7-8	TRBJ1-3	CASSLSWRQGSGNTIYF
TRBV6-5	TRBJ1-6	CATVEGGALHF
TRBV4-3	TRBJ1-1	CASSPDRGSLAFF
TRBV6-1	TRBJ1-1	CASSDHEAFF
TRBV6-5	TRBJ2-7	CASSWADEQYF
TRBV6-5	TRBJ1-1	CASSNGQGFEAFF
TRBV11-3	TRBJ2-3	CASSRPTSGSLLGQYF
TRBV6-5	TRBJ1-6	CASSYRTGIMGSPLHF
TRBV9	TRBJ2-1	CASSAFSGDEQFF
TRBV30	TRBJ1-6	CAYRATGGFRSPLHF
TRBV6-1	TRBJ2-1	CASSEAASGGREFF
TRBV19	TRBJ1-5	CASTPQVQPQHF
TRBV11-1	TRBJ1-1	CASSLGDSEAFF
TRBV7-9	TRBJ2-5	CASSESGRALETQYF
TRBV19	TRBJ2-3	CASSIGTGDTDTQYF
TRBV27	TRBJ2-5	CASSFSRTQETQYF
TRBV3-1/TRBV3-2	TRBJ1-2	CASSHPGGGGYTF
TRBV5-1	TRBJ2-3	CASSPFGGVSTDTQYF
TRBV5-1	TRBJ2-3	CASSFPGDTQYF
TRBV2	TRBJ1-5	CASDQGYNQPQHF
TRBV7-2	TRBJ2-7	CASSIGTNLAGSVYF
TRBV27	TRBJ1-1	CASSRTGNEAFF
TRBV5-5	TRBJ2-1	CASSPPGTGGYNEQFF
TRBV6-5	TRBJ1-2	CASSYWGDGYTF
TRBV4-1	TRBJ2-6	CASSQGLTGSLSYVLTF
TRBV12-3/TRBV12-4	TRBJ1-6	CASNTDFNSPLHF
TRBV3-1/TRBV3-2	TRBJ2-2	CASSQSAQNTGELFF
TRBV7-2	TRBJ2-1	CASSLRGEYNEQFF
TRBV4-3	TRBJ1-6	CASSQESVNSPLHF
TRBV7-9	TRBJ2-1	CASSLALREQFF
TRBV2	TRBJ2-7	CAGHFGEDEQYF
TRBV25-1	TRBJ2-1	CASSAPGGRSEQFF
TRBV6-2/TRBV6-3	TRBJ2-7	CASSYSAGRLYEQYF
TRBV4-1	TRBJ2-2	CASSAKRGRNTGELFF
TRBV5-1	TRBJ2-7	CASSPQRPHEQYF
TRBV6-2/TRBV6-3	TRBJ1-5	CASSWTGANQPQHF
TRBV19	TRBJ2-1	CASSDRNLDEQFF
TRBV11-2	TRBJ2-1	CASSWTSGTEQFF
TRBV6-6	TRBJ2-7	CASSPYFSGDNDEQYF
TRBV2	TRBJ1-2	CASSTQGNSRYTF
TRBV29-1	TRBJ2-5	CSVDFQGGETQYF
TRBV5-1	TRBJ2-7	CASSYSTGLSYEQYF
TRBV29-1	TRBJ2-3	CSVPGWRRRTDTQYF
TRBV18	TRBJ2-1	CASSKAGSDNEQFF